The 17 T cell receptor beta chains given below trace back to one sample, sequenced in a study of blood T cells in healthy people across ages. A second about 6 to 12 cycle PCR used barcoded and J-beta primers. One entry per CDR3 protein results from TCRdb running MiXCR on the 5' RACE reads. This sample has more than 1.4 million distinct CDR3 sequences; 35% to 45% occur once, and the top ten carry roughly 7.9%. The sample taken for sequencing was blood. These receptors came from a woman aged 18 to 35 in good health.

This clonotype was picked up one time. This chain links TRBV4-1 with TRBJ1-1; 7 bases match TRBD1. Germline CDR1 and CDR2: MGHRA and YSYEKL. This CDR3 is 13 amino acids long. V was clipped by 4 bases and J by 5 bases; unmatched bases: 4. CDR3 region: CASSRSTGTEAFF. The CDR3 coding sequence is TGCGCCAGCAGCCGATCGACAGGGACTGAAGCTTTCTTT.

V gene TRBV5-1 combines with J gene TRBJ1-1, with D uncertain. The ends were cut back, 5 bases at V and 8 bases at J, with 13 bases in the middle. The CDR3 length is 12 residues. Germline V CDR1 and CDR2: SGHRS, YFSETQ. CDR3 sequence reads: CASRKNAGEAFF. The CDR3 DNA is TGCGCCAGCAGAAAAAACGCGGGGGAAGCTTTCTTT. The full variable domain, its missing parts supplied by reference TRBV5-1 and TRBJ1-1, is KAGVTQTPRYLIKTRGQQVTLSCSPISGHRSVSWYQQTPGQGLQFLFEYFSETQRNKGNFPGRFSGRQFSNSRSEMNVSTLELGDSALYLCASRKNAGEAFFGQGTRLTVV.

This chain joins TRBV28 and TRBJ1-2; D gene uncertain. V lost 3 bases and J lost 9, with 17 bases in between. The CDR3 totals 14 residues. Germline CDR1 is MDHEN and CDR2 is SYDVKM. CDR3 sequence (DNA): TGTGCCAGCAGTTTGGTTTCTGCCCCGGGAAGCTACACCTTC. Amino acid sequence: CASSLVSAPGSYTF.

In DNA, the CDR3 is TGTGCCAGCAGTTCCTCCAGGGGGGGTAACCAAGAGACCCAGTACTTC. Protein: CASSSSRGGNQETQYF. The chain uses TRBV28 and TRBJ2-5; D is tentatively TRBD1 or TRBD2 (7 bases each). Germline CDR1 is MDHEN and CDR2 is SYDVKM. Trimming took off 4 bases at V and 0 bases at J, with 15 bases between the two ends. The CDR3 has 16 amino acids.

This clonotype has only a few counts. V and J are TRBV6-5 and TRBJ1-1; no definite D call. The germline V gene encodes CDR1 MNHEY and CDR2 SVGAGI. This CDR3 has 14 residues. Trimming stripped 6 bases from V and 8 bases from J, with 19 bases between. The CDR3 reads CASRPGGSAHEAFF. For the CDR3, the DNA is TGTGCCAGCAGGCCCGGTGGTTCCGCGCACGAAGCTTTCTTT.

This clonotype was seen more than once but under ten times. This chain joins TRBV12-3 or TRBV12-4 and TRBJ2-7, with D tentatively TRBD1 or TRBD2 (5 bases each). This CDR3 region has 16 residues. Trimming shortened V by 5 bases and J by 1 base, and 18 bases separated the two germline ends. CDR3 amino acids: CASSLHQGGPSYEQYF. The CDR3 DNA is TGTGCCAGCAGTCTCCACCAGGGCGGGCCATCCTACGAGCAGTACTTC.

V is TRBV4-1 and J is TRBJ1-5; maybe TRBD1 (5 bases). The V and J ends lost 4 bases and 4 bases respectively, with 14 bases between them. The germline gives CDR1 MGHRA, CDR2 YSYEKL. CDR3 size: 15 residues. The CDR3 here is CASSRSGTGNQPQHF. CDR3 nucleotide sequence: TGCGCCAGCAGCCGTTCGGGGACTGGGAATCAGCCCCAGCATTTT.

The chain couples TRBV7-9 to TRBJ1-4; tentatively, D is TRBD1 (5 bases). V was clipped by 4 bases and J by 0 bases, with 9 bases between them. This CDR3 has 15 residues. The germline gives CDR1 SEHNR, CDR2 FQNEAQ (reference sequence). The DNA of the CDR3 is TGTGCCAGCAGCTCGGGGGGATCAACTAATGAAAAACTGTTTTTT. Its protein product is CASSSGGSTNEKLFF.

This rearrangement joins TRBV20-1 to TRBJ2-5, with TRBD2 matching over 7 bases. The ends lost 1 base at V and 1 base at J; junction bases unmatched: 3. Per germline, CDR1 DFQATT and CDR2 SNEGSKA (reference sequence). The CDR3 totals 14 residues. The CDR3 reads CSARVGTTQETQYF. In nucleotides, the CDR3 is TGCAGTGCTAGAGTAGGGACTACCCAAGAGACCCAGTACTTC.

This clonotype occurred a few times. The rearrangement joins TRBV12-3 or TRBV12-4 to TRBJ1-1, with TRBD1 matching 7 bases. The CDR3 loop spans 14 amino acids. After removal of 5 bases from V and 4 bases from J, the junction contained 7 bases not matched to a gene. The CDR3 reads CASSRRQGGTEAFF. The CDR3 DNA reads TGTGCCAGCAGTCGTAGACAGGGCGGCACTGAAGCTTTCTTT.

This clonotype was picked up many times. The gene calls are TRBV6-5 and TRBJ2-1; 11 positions match TRBD2. The trim removed 2 bases at V and 7 bases at J, leaving 4 bases unmatched. The CDR3 is 15 residues long. The germline CDR1 and CDR2 sequences are MNHEY and SVGAGI. CDR3 sequence (DNA): TGTGCCAGCAGTTACGGGCTAGCGGGAGGTAATGAGCAGTTCTTC. Translated: CASSYGLAGGNEQFF.

The chain recombines TRBV4-1 with TRBJ2-5; TRBD2 matches at 8 bases. The CDR3 has 16 residues. Germline-derived CDR1 and CDR2 are MGHRA and YSYEKL. Losses at the gene ends were 4 bases for V and 11 bases for J; bases not matched to a gene: 18. Written as DNA, the CDR3 is TGCGCCAGCAGCCGCTCACTAGCGGAGCCCTACAATGAGCAGTACTTC. Its protein product is CASSRSLAEPYNEQYF.

This sequence joins TRBV12-3 or TRBV12-4 and TRBJ2-3, with 14 positions matching TRBD2. With V trimmed by 6 bases and J by 2 bases, 10 bases remained unmatched. The CDR3 spans 18 residues. CDR3 nucleotide sequence: TGTGCCAGCAGGGCTCGGAGACTAGCGGGAGGGCTCACAGATACGCAGTATTTT. Protein product: CASRARRLAGGLTDTQYF.

The chain joins TRBV7-9 to TRBJ2-4; D gene unclear. The J call could be wrong; TRBJ2-7 is a better fit for the DNA end. The CDR3 runs 13 residues. CDR1 and CDR2 from the germline V gene are SEHNR and FQNEAQ (reference sequence). CDR3 residues: CASSFEVEGEQYF. CDR3 in DNA: TGTGCCAGCAGTTTTGAGGTAGAAGGCGAGCAGTACTTC.

The gene calls are TRBV7-7 and TRBJ2-1; 8 nucleotides match TRBD1. CDR3 size: 15 residues. The germline V gene has CDR1 SSHAT and CDR2 FNYEAQ (reference sequence). Trimming at V came to 5 bases and at J to 7 bases, leaving 10 bases not matched to a gene. The CDR3 is CASSRGTGQENEQFF. CDR3 sequence (DNA): TGTGCCAGCAGCCGAGGGACAGGCCAGGAGAATGAGCAGTTCTTC.

This clonotype was observed a few times. The V call is TRBV20-1, the J call TRBJ2-7; D may correspond to TRBD1 or TRBD2 (5 bases each). This CDR3 has 13 residues. V was trimmed by 6 bases and J by 2 bases, leaving 14 bases between them. In germline, CDR1 is DFQATT, CDR2 SNEGSKA (reference sequence). CDR3 nucleotides: TGCAGTGCAGTCCGGGACCCTACCTACGAGCAGTACTTC. Translating it yields CSAVRDPTYEQYF.

V and J are TRBV20-1 and TRBJ2-7; 7 bases line up with TRBD1. The CDR3 runs 14 residues. Germline V lookup: CDR1 DFQATT, CDR2 SNEGSKA (reference sequence). V lost 5 bases to trimming and J lost 2 bases; unmatched junction nucleotides: 9. The CDR3 nucleotides are TGCAGTGCTGAAGTTCGGGACAGAACCTACGAGCAGTACTTC. It specifies CSAEVRDRTYEQYF.